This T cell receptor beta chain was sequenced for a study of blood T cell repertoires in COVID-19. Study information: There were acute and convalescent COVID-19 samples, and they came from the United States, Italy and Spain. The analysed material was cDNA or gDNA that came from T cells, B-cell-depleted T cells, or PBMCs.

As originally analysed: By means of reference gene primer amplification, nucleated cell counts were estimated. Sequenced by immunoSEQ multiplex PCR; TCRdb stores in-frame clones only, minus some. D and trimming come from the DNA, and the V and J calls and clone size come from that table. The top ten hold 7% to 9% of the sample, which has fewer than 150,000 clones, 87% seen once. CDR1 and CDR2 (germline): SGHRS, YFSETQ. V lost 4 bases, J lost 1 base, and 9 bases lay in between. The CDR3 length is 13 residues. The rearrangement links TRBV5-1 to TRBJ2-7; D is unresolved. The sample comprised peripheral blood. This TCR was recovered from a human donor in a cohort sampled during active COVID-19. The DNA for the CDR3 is TGCGCCAGCAGCCCGTCTGTATCCTACGAGCAGTACTTC. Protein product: CASSPSVSYEQYF. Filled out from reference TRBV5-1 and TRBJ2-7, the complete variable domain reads KAGVTQTPRYLIKTRGQQVTLSCSPISGHRSVSWYQQTPGQGLQFLFEYFSETQRNKGNFPGRFSGRQFSNSRSEMNVSTLELGDSALYLCASSPSVSYEQYFGPGTRLTVT.